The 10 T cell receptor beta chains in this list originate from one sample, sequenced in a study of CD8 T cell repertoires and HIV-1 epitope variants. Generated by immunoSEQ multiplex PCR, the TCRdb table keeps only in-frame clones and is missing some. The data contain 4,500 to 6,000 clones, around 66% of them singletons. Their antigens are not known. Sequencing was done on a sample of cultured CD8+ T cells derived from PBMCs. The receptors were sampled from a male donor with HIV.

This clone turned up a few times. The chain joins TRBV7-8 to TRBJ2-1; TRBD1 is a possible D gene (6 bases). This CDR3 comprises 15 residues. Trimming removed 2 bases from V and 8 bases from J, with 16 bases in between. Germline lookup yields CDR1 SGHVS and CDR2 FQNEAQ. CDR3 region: CASSLTQGPSDEQFF. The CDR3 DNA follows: TGTGCCAGCAGCTTAACACAGGGCCCCTCGGATGAGCAGTTCTTC.

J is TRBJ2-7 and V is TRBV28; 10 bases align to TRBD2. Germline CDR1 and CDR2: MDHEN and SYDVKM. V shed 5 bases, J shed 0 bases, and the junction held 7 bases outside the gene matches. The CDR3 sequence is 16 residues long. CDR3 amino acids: CASSPGLALSSYEQYF. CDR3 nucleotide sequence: TGTGCCAGCAGTCCGGGACTAGCGTTGAGCTCCTACGAGCAGTACTTC.

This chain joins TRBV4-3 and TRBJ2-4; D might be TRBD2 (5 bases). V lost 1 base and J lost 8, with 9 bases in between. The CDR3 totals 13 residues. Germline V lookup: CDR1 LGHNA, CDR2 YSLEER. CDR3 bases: TGCGCCAGCAGCCAAGGGGTGAGGGACATTCAGTACTTC. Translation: CASSQGVRDIQYF.

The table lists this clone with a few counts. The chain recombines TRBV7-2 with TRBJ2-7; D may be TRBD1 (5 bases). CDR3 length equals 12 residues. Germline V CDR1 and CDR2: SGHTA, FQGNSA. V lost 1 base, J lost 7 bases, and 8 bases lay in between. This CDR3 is CASSLVRAEQYF. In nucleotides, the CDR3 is TGTGCCAGCAGCTTAGTCAGGGCGGAGCAGTACTTC.

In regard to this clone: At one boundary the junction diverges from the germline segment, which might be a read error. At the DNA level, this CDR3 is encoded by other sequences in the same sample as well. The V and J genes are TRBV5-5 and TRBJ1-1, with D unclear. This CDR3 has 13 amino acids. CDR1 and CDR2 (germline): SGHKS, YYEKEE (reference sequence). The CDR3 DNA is TGTGCCAGCAGAGAAGACTTGAACACTGAAGCTTTTTTT. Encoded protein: CASREDLNTEAFF. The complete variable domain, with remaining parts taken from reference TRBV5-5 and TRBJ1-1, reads DAGVTQSPTHLIKTRGQQVTLRCSPISGHKSVSWYQQVLGQGPQFIFQYYEKEERGRGNFPDRFSARQFPNYSSELNVNALLLGDSALYLCASREDLNTEAFFGQGTRLTVV.

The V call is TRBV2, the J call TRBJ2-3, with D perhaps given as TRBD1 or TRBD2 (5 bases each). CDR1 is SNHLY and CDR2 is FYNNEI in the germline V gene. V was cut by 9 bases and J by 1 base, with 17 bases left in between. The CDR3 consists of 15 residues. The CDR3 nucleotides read TGTGCCAGGCCCGGGACGGAGCTGCGCACAGATACGCAGTATTTT. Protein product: CARPGTELRTDTQYF.

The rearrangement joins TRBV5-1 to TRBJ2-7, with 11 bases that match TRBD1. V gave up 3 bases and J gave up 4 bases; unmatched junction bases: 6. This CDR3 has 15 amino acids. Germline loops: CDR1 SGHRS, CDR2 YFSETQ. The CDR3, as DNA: TGCGCCAGCAGCTCGACCGGGACAGGGGGATACGAGCAGTACTTC. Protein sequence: CASSSTGTGGYEQYF.

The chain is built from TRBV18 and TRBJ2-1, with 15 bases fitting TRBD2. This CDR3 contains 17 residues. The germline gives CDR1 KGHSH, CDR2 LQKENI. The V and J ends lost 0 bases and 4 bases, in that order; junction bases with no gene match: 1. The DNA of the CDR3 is TGTGCCAGCTCACCACCTGGGACTAGCGGGGGGTACAATGAGCAGTTCTTC. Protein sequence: CASSPPGTSGGYNEQFF.

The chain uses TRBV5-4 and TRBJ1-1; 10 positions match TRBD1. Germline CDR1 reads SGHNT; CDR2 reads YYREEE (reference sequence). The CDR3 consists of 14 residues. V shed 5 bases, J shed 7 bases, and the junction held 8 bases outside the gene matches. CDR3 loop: CASRVDRGQGEAFF. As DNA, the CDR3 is TGTGCCAGCAGGGTAGACAGGGGGCAAGGTGAAGCTTTCTTT.

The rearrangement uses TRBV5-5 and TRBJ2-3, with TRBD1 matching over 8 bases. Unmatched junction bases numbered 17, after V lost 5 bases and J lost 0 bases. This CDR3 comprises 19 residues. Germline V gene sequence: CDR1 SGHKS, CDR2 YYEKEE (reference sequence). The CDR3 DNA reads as TGTGCCAGCAGTCTTCTTCCCGGTCAGGGGGCGGAAAGCACAGATACGCAGTATTTT. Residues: CASSLLPGQGAESTDTQYF.